Described below is a single T cell receptor beta chain sequence and its context. The data derive from a study of shared clonotypes between healthy human individuals. Germline V gene data show CDR1 as MGHDK and CDR2 as SYGVNS. Trimming cost V 4 bases and J 3 bases, with 13 bases left between them. The CDR3 is 14 amino acids. Using immunoSEQ multiplex PCR, the repertoire was profiled, and TCRdb retains in-frame clones only, with some absent. The sample holds some 1.5 million clones, approximately 98% seen once. This sequence joins TRBV25-1 and TRBJ2-7; D is unresolved. The sequenced material came from naive CD4+ T cells sorted from blood. Subset given: CD45RA+ positively selected. This clonotype was obtained from a man aged 25 to 45 in good health. The CDR3 DNA sequence: TGTGCCAGCAGTGTGTCGGGCCTACTCTACGAGCAGTACTTC. Translated: CASSVSGLLYEQYF.